Shown below are 23 T cell receptor beta chains from a single sample sequenced in a study of T-cell reconstitution after alpha-beta-depleted transplantation in children. During its preparation, the TCRbeta library received unique molecular identifiers. TCRdb re-derived calls from the PCR reads in MiXCR, one entry per CDR3 protein. The sample includes hundreds of thousands of distinct CDR3 sequences, 8% to 10% of them seen just once. The source was PBMCs from the stem cell graft donor, collected from the stem cell graft. The receptors here all came from a human donor who donated a stem cell graft to a child with acute lymphoblastic leukemia.

This clonotype was counted between two and nine times. One end of the junction varies from germline; a read error may be responsible. The genes are TRBV7-9 and TRBJ1-2; no definite D call. The CDR3 has 15 residues. CDR1 and CDR2 from the germline V gene are SEHNR and FQNEAQ (reference sequence). The CDR3 is CASSLASGGNDGYTF. For the CDR3, the DNA is TGTGCCAGCAGCTTAGCGAGTGGAGGTAACGATGGCTACACCTTC.

At least ten counts were recorded for this clonotype. V gene TRBV5-1 combines with J gene TRBJ1-2; the D gene is possibly TRBD1 (6 bases). CDR3 length: 14 amino acids. V lost 4 bases to trimming and J lost 4 bases, with 14 bases between them. The germline gives CDR1 SGHRS, CDR2 YFSETQ. Here the CDR3 reads CASSVGGEGYGYTF. CDR3 DNA: TGCGCCAGCAGCGTTGGGGGCGAGGGCTATGGCTACACCTTC.

The chain combines TRBV6-1 with TRBJ1-2, with D unresolved. V was pared by 6 bases and J by 2 bases, with 13 bases between. Germline CDR1 and CDR2: MNHNS and SASEGT. There are 14 residues in the CDR3. The CDR3 DNA follows: TGTGCCAGCAGCCGAGGCAGATACAACTATGGCTACACCTTC. Its translation is CASSRGRYNYGYTF.

A few counts support this clonotype. This sequence joins TRBV6-1 and TRBJ2-3, with 12 bases aligning to TRBD2. The CDR3 consists of 16 residues. Germline CDR1 is MNHNS and CDR2 is SASEGT. After removal of 4 bases from V and 1 base from J, the junction contained 3 bases not matched to a gene. CDR3: CASSARTSGGTDTQYF. CDR3 nucleotides: TGTGCCAGCAGTGCTCGGACTAGCGGGGGCACAGATACGCAGTATTTT.

This clonotype came up a few times. This sequence joins TRBV18 and TRBJ2-5; D is perhaps TRBD1 (6 bases). The CDR3 loop spans 15 amino acids. The germline V gene encodes CDR1 KGHSH and CDR2 LQKENI. The ends were cut back, 1 base at V and 0 bases at J, with 9 bases in the middle. The CDR3 nucleotides are TGTGCCAGCTCACCACGGACAGCGTACCAAGAGACCCAGTACTTC. Its translation is CASSPRTAYQETQYF.

The rearrangement uses TRBV5-1 and TRBJ2-7; TRBD1 matches at 9 bases. Germline loops: CDR1 SGHRS, CDR2 YFSETQ. The CDR3 loop spans 16 amino acids. Germline trimming cut 3 bases from V and 5 bases from J; bases unmatched to any gene: 12. CDR3 sequence (DNA): TGCGCCAGCAGCTGGGGAGGGACAGGGTTTACCGACGAGCAGTACTTC. Amino acid sequence: CASSWGGTGFTDEQYF.

The table lists this clonotype with a few counts. The chain has TRBV5-1 and TRBJ2-3, with 7 bases identical to TRBD2. Trimming took 2 bases from V and 4 from J; bases not matched to a gene: 7. The CDR3 has 15 amino acids. Germline CDR1 is SGHRS and CDR2 is YFSETQ. CDR3 in DNA: TGCGCCAGCAGCTTAACGACTAGCCCCGCAGATACGCAGTATTTT. Its protein is CASSLTTSPADTQYF. The full variable domain, its missing parts supplied by reference TRBV5-1 and TRBJ2-3, is KAGVTQTPRYLIKTRGQQVTLSCSPISGHRSVSWYQQTPGQGLQFLFEYFSETQRNKGNFPGRFSGRQFSNSRSEMNVSTLELGDSALYLCASSLTTSPADTQYFGPGTRLTVL.

At least ten counts were recorded for this clonotype. V and J are TRBV11-1 and TRBJ2-3; 7 nucleotides match TRBD2. This CDR3 has 15 amino acids. The germline V gene has CDR1 SGHAT and CDR2 FQDESV (reference sequence). V lost 2 bases to trimming and J lost 0 bases; unmatched junction nucleotides: 2. The chain's CDR3 is CASSLIGGSTDTQYF. The DNA of the CDR3 is TGTGCCAGCAGCTTAATCGGGGGGAGCACAGATACGCAGTATTTT.

At least ten counts were recorded for this clonotype. The chain joins TRBV20-1 to TRBJ2-7; 8 nucleotides agree with TRBD2. The CDR3 length is 15 residues. Germline V CDR1 and CDR2: DFQATT, SNEGSKA (reference sequence). The V segment lost 4 bases and the J segment 0 bases; nucleotides outside the gene matches: 8. The CDR3 sequence is CSATRGGPSSYEQYF. The DNA of the CDR3 is TGCAGTGCTACCCGGGGGGGGCCGAGCTCCTACGAGCAGTACTTC.

The genes are TRBV19 and TRBJ1-5, with 7 bases aligning to TRBD1. The junction had 9 bases not matched to a gene; V was cut back by 4 bases and J by 3 bases. Germline V CDR1 and CDR2: LNHDA, SQIVND (reference sequence). There are 16 residues in the CDR3. The CDR3: CASSKRPGQINQPQHF. The CDR3 coding sequence is TGTGCCAGTAGTAAAAGGCCGGGACAGATCAATCAGCCCCAGCATTTT.

V gene TRBV27 combines with J gene TRBJ2-7, with 7 bases aligning to TRBD1. The CDR3 is 14 residues long. In germline, CDR1 is MNHEY, CDR2 SMNVEV (reference sequence). V trimming: 2 bases; J trimming: 1 base; junction bases outside the gene matches: 2. The CDR3 is CASSLQGQSYEQYF. The CDR3 DNA reads as TGTGCCAGCAGTTTACAGGGACAGTCCTACGAGCAGTACTTC.

This clonotype was found a few times. The rearrangement joins TRBV7-8 to TRBJ1-3, with a tentative D call TRBD1 (5 bases). This CDR3 region has 16 residues. CDR1 and CDR2 from the germline V gene are SGHVS and FQNEAQ. Trimming stripped 5 bases from V and 2 bases from J, with 16 bases between. This CDR3 is CASSVMGTGTGNTIYF. The CDR3 region has the DNA TGTGCCAGCAGCGTTATGGGGACGGGGACTGGAAACACCATATATTTT.

The chain links TRBV7-9 to TRBJ1-1, with D perhaps matching TRBD1 (6 bases). The V gene's germline CDR1 is SEHNR and CDR2 FQNEAQ (reference sequence). V was pared by 7 bases and J by 4 bases, with 19 bases between. The CDR3 length is 15 residues. The CDR3, as DNA: TGTGCCAGCACCCCTCTCCCTGGGGGGCCCACTGAAGCTTTCTTT. Its translation is CASTPLPGGPTEAFF. The variable domain in full, with the rest retrieved from reference TRBV7-9 and TRBJ1-1, is DTGVSQNPRHKITKRGQNVTFRCDPISEHNRLYWYRQTLGQGPEFLTYFQNEAQLEKSRLLSDRFSAERPKGSFSTLEIQRTEQGDSAMYLCASTPLPGGPTEAFFGQGTRLTVV.

There are a few counts of this clonotype. This sequence joins TRBV3-1 and TRBJ2-7, with D tentatively TRBD2 (5 bases). Germline CDR1 LGHDT, CDR2 YNNKEL (reference sequence). The CDR3 is 13 amino acids. Trimming took 3 bases from V and 5 from J, leaving 11 bases between them. CDR3 sequence reads: CASSHPAGHEQYF. CDR3 sequence (DNA): TGTGCCAGCAGCCACCCGGCGGGCCACGAGCAGTACTTC.

The chain links TRBV12-3 or TRBV12-4 to TRBJ1-6; D uncertain. Trimming took 3 bases from V and 6 from J, leaving 12 bases between them. This CDR3 has 15 residues. The CDR3 DNA sequence: TGTGCCAGCAGTTTGACCCAAGCTGGTAATTCACCCCTCCACTTT. Residues: CASSLTQAGNSPLHF.

The chain uses TRBV24-1 and TRBJ2-7; D may be TRBD1 or TRBD2 (5 bases each). CDR3 length: 12 amino acids. V was trimmed by 4 bases and J by 7 bases, leaving 10 bases between them. Germline assignment: CDR1 KGHDR and CDR2 SFDVKD. The CDR3 spells CATSEVGEEQYF. CDR3 DNA: TGTGCCACCAGTGAGGTGGGGGAAGAGCAGTACTTC.

This clonotype was seen more than once but under ten times. The chain links TRBV28 to TRBJ1-2; 10 nucleotides align to TRBD1. The germline CDR1 and CDR2 sequences are MDHEN and SYDVKM. The CDR3 spans 14 residues. V lost 1 base and J lost 7; bases outside the gene matches: 3. CDR3 DNA: TGTGCCAGCAGTTTATTCGACAGGGGGCCTGGCTACACCTTC. Translated, it gives CASSLFDRGPGYTF.

CDR3 amino acids: CASSDSGTGGPDTQYF. The CDR3 bases are TGTGCCAGCAGTGACTCCGGGACAGGGGGCCCAGATACGCAGTATTTT. The chain couples TRBV6-4 to TRBJ2-3; 12 bases fit TRBD1. The CDR3 is 16 amino acids. V dropped 0 bases and J dropped 4; count of bases not matched to a gene: 2. Germline CDR1 and CDR2: MRHNA and SNTAGT.

This clonotype was picked up many times. This CDR3 reads CASGLVGRRAGANVLTF. For the CDR3, the DNA is TGTGCTAGTGGTTTGGTAGGGAGAAGGGCTGGGGCCAACGTCCTGACTTTC. The chain is built from TRBV12-5 and TRBJ2-6; the D gene is possibly TRBD2 (5 bases). Germline V gene sequence: CDR1 LGHNT, CDR2 FRNRAP. V was clipped by 0 bases and J by 2 bases, with 11 bases between them. The CDR3 length is 17 residues.

This clonotype was seen a handful of times. The chain is built from TRBV12-3 or TRBV12-4 and TRBJ2-1; 16 nucleotides agree with TRBD2. The CDR3 consists of 17 residues. V lost 4 bases to trimming and J lost 7 bases; unmatched junction nucleotides: 7. The chain's CDR3 is CASSSGLAGGFRNEQFF. The CDR3 DNA sequence: TGTGCCAGCAGTTCGGGACTAGCGGGGGGGTTTAGGAATGAGCAGTTCTTC.

This clonotype was counted between two and nine times. The genes are TRBV6-5 and TRBJ1-5, with 10 bases matching TRBD1. Germline CDR1 reads MNHEY; CDR2 reads SVGAGI. There are 14 residues in the CDR3. V trimming: 4 bases; J trimming: 6 bases; junction bases outside the gene matches: 3. This CDR3 reads CASSSGQGFQPQHF. As DNA, the CDR3 is TGTGCCAGCAGTTCGGGACAGGGGTTTCAGCCCCAGCATTTT.

This clonotype was detected many times. This chain joins TRBV6-2 or TRBV6-3 and TRBJ2-3; D unresolved. Germline V lookup: CDR1 MNHEY, CDR2 SVGEGT. The CDR3 consists of 16 residues. V was cut by 2 bases and J by 4 bases, with 16 bases left in between. In nucleotides, the CDR3 is TGTGCCAGCAGTTACGGCTCTGACAAAGGAGCAGATACGCAGTATTTT. It encodes CASSYGSDKGADTQYF.

This clonotype was picked up many times. The rearrangement joins TRBV7-9 to TRBJ1-2, with 9 bases lining up with TRBD1. Losses at the gene ends were 5 bases for V and 6 bases for J; bases not matched to a gene: 10. Germline V CDR1 and CDR2: SEHNR, FQNEAQ (reference sequence). CDR3 length: 15 residues. CDR3 DNA sequence: TGTGCCAGCAGCCAGATGGGACAGGGACTGAATGGCTACACCTTC. This encodes CASSQMGQGLNGYTF.